This T cell receptor beta chain emerged from a study of cytomegalovirus exposure and HLA in healthy donors. Study at large: The 90 to 150 validation repertoires used the same platform as the roughly 610 first-cohort repertoires, a later analysis reported.

V was trimmed by 5 bases and J by 1 base, leaving 9 bases between them. This CDR3 contains 14 residues. The V gene's germline CDR1 is MNHEY and CDR2 SVGAGI. TCRdb's copy holds only in-frame clones and misses some; the assay was immunoSEQ multiplex PCR. The data contain fewer than 200,000 clones, 86% of them singletons. The clonotype was recovered from a woman aged 25-40 years in good health and CMV-seronegative. The chain carries TRBV6-5 and TRBJ1-5; maybe TRBD1 (5 bases). Sequences were obtained from PBMCs. In DNA form, the CDR3 reads TGTGCCAGCAGTATACGGGGGAGCAATCAGCCCCAGCATTTT. This sequence encodes CASSIRGSNQPQHF.